This T cell receptor beta chain was retrieved from a study of OX40 agonist ivuxolimab in advanced cancers. This CDR3 spans 13 amino acids. The germline V gene has CDR1 LNHDA and CDR2 SQIVND (reference sequence). The V end was cut by 3 bases, the J end by 9 bases, with 12 bases between. Repertoires were generated with immunoSEQ multiplex PCR, while TCRdb's copy carries only in-frame clones and drops some. Among 73,000 or so clones listed, 84% were seen once. The chain recombines TRBV19 with TRBJ1-5; D ambiguous. The sequence was obtained from an adult with an advanced solid tumor such as melanoma, head and neck, liver or kidney cancer. The source material was CD4+ or CD8+ T cells sorted from blood, sampled in a trial of the OX40 agonist ivuxolimab. The CDR3 DNA reads TGTGCCAGTAGTATGGGAAGGGAGATGCCCCAGCATTTT. Its protein is CASSMGREMPQHF.